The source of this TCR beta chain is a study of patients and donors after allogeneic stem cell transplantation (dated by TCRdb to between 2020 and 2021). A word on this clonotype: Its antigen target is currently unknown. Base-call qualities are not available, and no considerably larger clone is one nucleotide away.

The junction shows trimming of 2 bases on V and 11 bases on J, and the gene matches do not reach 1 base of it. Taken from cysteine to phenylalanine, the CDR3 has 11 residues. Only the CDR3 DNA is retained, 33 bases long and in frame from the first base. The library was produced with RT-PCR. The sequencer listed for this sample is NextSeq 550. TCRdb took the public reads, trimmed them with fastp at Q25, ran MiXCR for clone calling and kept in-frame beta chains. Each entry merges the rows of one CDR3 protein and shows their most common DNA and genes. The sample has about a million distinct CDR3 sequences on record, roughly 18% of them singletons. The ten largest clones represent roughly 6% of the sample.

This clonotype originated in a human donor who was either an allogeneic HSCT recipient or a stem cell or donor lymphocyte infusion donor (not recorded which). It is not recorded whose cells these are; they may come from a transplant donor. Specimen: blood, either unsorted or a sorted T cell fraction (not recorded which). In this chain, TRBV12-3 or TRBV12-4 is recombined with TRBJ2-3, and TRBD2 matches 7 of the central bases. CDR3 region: CASSLKRGQYF. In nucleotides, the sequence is TGTGCCAGCAGTTTAAAGCGGGGGCAGTATTTT.